This T cell receptor (beta chain) was recorded in a study of shared clonotypes between healthy human individuals. Findings of the study overall: Tissues were not sampled, only blood, and their repertoires likely differ.

V shed 6 bases and J shed 4 bases, with 13 bases lying between them. The CDR3 is made up of 14 amino acids. Germline V gene sequence: CDR1 KGHSH, CDR2 LQKENI. With respect to this clone: Antigen specificity is unknown.

Clones were sequenced by immunoSEQ multiplex PCR, and TCRdb holds only the in-frame ones, with some missing. The profile shows 2 million to 2.5 million clones, approximately 94% of them singletons. Naive CD8 cells lacked CD45RO and underwent positive selection for CCR7, leaving out terminally differentiated effector memory CD45RA+ cells. The chain links TRBV18 to TRBJ1-5, with D possibly matching TRBD1 (6 bases). The clonotype was recovered from a man aged 18 to 30 in good health. Some clones in this sample may be carry-over from other donors' samples. The sequenced sample consisted of naive CD8+ T cells from PBMCs. CDR3 nucleotides: TGTGCCAGCTCTCCCCGGGACACAAATCAGCCCCAGCATTTT. Its protein is CASSPRDTNQPQHF.